This TCR beta chain was documented in a study of OX40 agonist ivuxolimab in advanced cancers. Overall study: With a range of roughly 23 to 85, age averaged approximately 60 years, and around 80% were male. Past anti-PD-1, anti-PD-L1 or anti-CTLA-4 therapy was accepted, and 40% to 50% had received some. Study-level results: Compared with CD4+, CD8+ T cells on average had more expanded clones.

Some clones are missing from TCRdb's copy, which holds only in-frame ones; the method was immunoSEQ multiplex PCR. The sample shows approximately 58,000 clones, around 86% of them seen only once. The germline CDR1 and CDR2 sequences are MNHNS and SASEGT. Losses at the gene ends were 8 bases for V and 8 bases for J; bases not matched to a gene: 11. There are 13 residues in the CDR3. This clone was seen a handful of times. Its specificity is unknown. The receptor was derived from an adult with an advanced solid tumor such as melanoma, head and neck, liver or kidney cancer. The specimen was CD4+ or CD8+ T cells sorted from blood, collected in a trial of the OX40 agonist ivuxolimab. The chain links TRBV6-1 to TRBJ1-2, with 7 nucleotides matching TRBD1. The CDR3 DNA reads TGTGCCAGCTGGATAACAGGGGATCCCGGCTACACCTTC. Protein sequence: CASWITGDPGYTF.